This TCR beta chain was sequenced in a study of regulatory T cells in long-lasting Graves disease. This CDR3 is 13 amino acids long. The ends were cut back, 7 bases at V and 2 bases at J, with 14 bases in the middle. The germline CDR1 and CDR2 sequences are SQVTM and ANQGSEA. Arm-PCR of CDR3 regions and iRepertoire HTBI primers were the basis on which TCR beta libraries were built. MiXCR, run by TCRdb on the multiplex PCR reads, gives a single entry per CDR3 protein. The data contain around 450,000 distinct CDR3 sequences, 15% of them singletons. Stated time point: newly diagnosed GD, antithyroid drugs for less than 3 months. PBMCs were the source of the RNA used for TCR sequencing. Graves' disease diagnosis followed American Thyroid Association guidelines. Roughly 10 milliliters of peripheral blood went into EDTA tubes. Study outcomes and limitations: The study found persistent patients shared more public clonotypes (2,741) than new patients (about 880).

This clonotype has at least ten counts. The antigen is undetermined. In addition, the sample was reused for a study of T cells in Graves' hyperthyroidism and ophthalmopathy. That report adds: When the TCR CDR3 underwent first-round RT-PCR, the HTBI primer set was used.

The chain uses TRBV29-1 and TRBJ1-1; tentatively, D is TRBD1 (6 bases). The source is a woman aged 40-49 years with Graves disease. This sample comprised peripheral blood mononuclear cells (PBMCs), obtained at new diagnosis, from a patient treated with antithyroid drugs. The CDR3: CSATGQPNTEAFF. The CDR3 DNA is TGCAGCGCTACCGGACAGCCTAACACTGAAGCTTTCTTT.